These 14 T cell receptor beta chains were all obtained from the same sample, sequenced in a study of T cell clonotyping in hematopoietic cell transplantation. Indicated time point: recipient sample about 28 days before transplant, after cytoreduction. Repertoires were generated with immunoSEQ multiplex PCR, while TCRdb's copy carries only in-frame clones and drops some. The sample has under 11,000 clones, 92% seen once. Sample: peripheral blood mononuclear cells, taken before stem cell transplant. The receptor set was obtained from a middle-aged woman with acute myeloid leukemia. Some clones in this sample may be carry-over from other donors' samples.

This chain joins TRBV4-1 and TRBJ2-3, with D possibly TRBD1 on 6 matching bases. V shed 3 bases and J shed 7 bases, with 20 bases lying between them. CDR3 length equals 16 residues. Looked up from germline, CDR1 is MGHRA and CDR2 is YSYEKL. This chain's CDR3 is CASSQPLQGLSYTQYF. The CDR3 DNA is TGCGCCAGCAGCCAGCCTTTACAGGGCTTGTCTTATACGCAGTATTTT.

This chain connects TRBV9 to TRBJ2-7; 9 nucleotides match TRBD1. Germline lookup yields CDR1 SGDLS and CDR2 YYNGEE. With 0 bases clipped from V and 2 bases from J, the junction kept 9 bases outside the gene matches. CDR3 size: 17 residues. CDR3 amino acids: CASSVDEQGAAAYEQYF. DNA of the CDR3: TGTGCCAGCAGCGTAGACGAACAGGGGGCGGCCGCCTACGAGCAGTACTTC.

V usage is TRBV6-1 and J usage is TRBJ2-6; no clear D. Germline V gives CDR1 MNHNS, CDR2 SASEGT. The ends were cut back, 7 bases at V and 0 bases at J, with 7 bases in the middle. CDR3 length: 14 amino acids. CDR3 DNA: TGTGCCAGCATTCGACTCTCTGGGGCCAACGTCCTGACTTTC. This gives the protein CASIRLSGANVLTF.

This clone was observed once. The chain carries TRBV4-3 and TRBJ1-1, with 7 nucleotides matching TRBD1. The junction had 7 bases not matched to a gene; V was cut back by 1 base and J by 5 bases. This CDR3 has 15 amino acids. The germline gives CDR1 LGHNA, CDR2 YSLEER. CDR3: CASSQAAGGWTEAFF. The CDR3 nucleotides are TGCGCCAGCAGCCAAGCGGCAGGGGGATGGACTGAAGCTTTCTTT.

This clone was observed a single time. The chain couples TRBV7-9 to TRBJ2-7; TRBD1 matches 9 bases. Germline CDR1 is SEHNR and CDR2 is FQNEAQ (reference sequence). Germline trimming cut 4 bases from V and 0 bases from J; bases unmatched to any gene: 1. This CDR3 contains 14 residues. This CDR3 reads CASSWTGASYEQYF. In DNA, the CDR3 is TGTGCCAGCAGCTGGACAGGGGCCTCCTACGAGCAGTACTTC.

The chain couples TRBV7-2 to TRBJ2-7; D is perhaps TRBD1 (6 bases). Trimming left V 5 bases short and J 4 bases short, with 15 bases between. In germline, CDR1 is SGHTA, CDR2 FQGNSA. CDR3 size: 14 residues. The CDR3 sequence: CASSRRDTIYEQYF. The CDR3 DNA reads as TGTGCCAGCAGCCGCCGGGACACTATATACGAGCAGTACTTC.

CDR3 loop: CASSIGGRNQPQHF. The CDR3 DNA follows: TGTGCCAGTAGTATAGGGGGTCGCAATCAGCCCCAGCATTTT. The gene calls are TRBV19 and TRBJ1-5; D is ambiguous. In germline, CDR1 is LNHDA, CDR2 SQIVND (reference sequence). Trimming left V 1 base short and J 2 bases short, with 6 bases between. The CDR3 extends over 14 amino acids.

The rearrangement links TRBV29-1 to TRBJ2-7, with TRBD1 as a possible D gene (6 bases). V was shortened by 4 bases and J by 0 bases, with 19 bases between the two germline ends. The germline CDR1 and CDR2 sequences are SQVTM and ANQGSEA. The CDR3 runs 16 residues. The CDR3 coding sequence is TGCAGCGTTGCAGGGGAGCGCTTTCATAGCTCCTACGAGCAGTACTTC. Residues: CSVAGERFHSSYEQYF.

The chain combines TRBV5-1 with TRBJ2-1, with TRBD2 identical over 9 bases. With 5 bases clipped from V and 10 bases from J, the junction kept 10 bases outside the gene matches. Germline-derived CDR1 and CDR2 are SGHRS and YFSETQ. The CDR3 has 14 residues. Here the CDR3 DNA reads TGCGCCAGCAGAACGGGACTAGCCGCAAACGAGCAGTTCTTC. Its protein product is CASRTGLAANEQFF. Full variable domain (rest looked up from reference TRBV5-1 and TRBJ2-1): KAGVTQTPRYLIKTRGQQVTLSCSPISGHRSVSWYQQTPGQGLQFLFEYFSETQRNKGNFPGRFSGRQFSNSRSEMNVSTLELGDSALYLCASRTGLAANEQFFGPGTRLTVL.

This rearrangement joins TRBV28 to TRBJ2-5; 11 nucleotides align to TRBD1. The V gene end was trimmed by 6 bases and the J gene end by 1 base; junction bases not matched to a gene: 10. Germline V lookup: CDR1 MDHEN, CDR2 SYDVKM. The CDR3 extends over 17 amino acids. CDR3 amino acids: CASSAAGTGGGQETQYF. CDR3 nucleotide sequence: TGTGCCAGCAGCGCTGCAGGGACAGGGGGAGGCCAAGAGACCCAGTACTTC.

Only one count was recorded for this clone. The CDR3 DNA reads TGTGCCAGCAGCTCTACCGGGACAGGGGGCGCGAGCAATCAGCCCCAGCATTTT. As protein: CASSSTGTGGASNQPQHF. The chain recombines TRBV7-2 with TRBJ1-5; TRBD1 matches at 12 bases. The length of the CDR3 is 18 residues. Germline V gene lookup returns CDR1 SGHTA and CDR2 FQGNSA. Trimming cost V 4 bases and J 1 base; bases outside gene matches: 8.

The rearrangement joins TRBV7-9 to TRBJ1-3; TRBD1 is a possible D gene (6 bases). Germline values: CDR1 SEHNR, CDR2 FQNEAQ (reference sequence). The CDR3 covers 14 residues. Trimming left V 5 bases short and J 3 bases short, with 11 bases between. CDR3 bases: TGTGCCAGCAGCCCAACAGGGTTTGGAAACACCATATATTTT. This encodes CASSPTGFGNTIYF.

The J gene is TRBJ1-1, the V gene TRBV2; D gene unclear. Germline lookup yields CDR1 SNHLY and CDR2 FYNNEI. Deletions cut 0 bases from V and 1 base from J, with 12 bases between. The CDR3 runs 16 residues. CDR3 bases: TGTGCCAGCAGTGAAGCGCCAGGTGCGGAGAACACTGAAGCTTTCTTT. Its protein product is CASSEAPGAENTEAFF.

This clone has a single count. CDR3 region: CASSGTGWEKLFF. The CDR3 DNA follows: TGTGCCAGCAGTGGGACAGGATGGGAAAAACTGTTTTTT. The V call is TRBV25-1, the J call TRBJ1-4; TRBD1 matches 7 bases. The CDR3 spans 13 residues. Germline assignment: CDR1 MGHDK and CDR2 SYGVNS. V gave up 4 bases and J gave up 8 bases; unmatched junction bases: 4.